This T cell receptor (beta chain) was sequenced for a study of human T cells and chemical hapten exposure. Study overall: Sensitization employed 2% DPC on approximately 2 cm by approximately 2 cm of upper inner arm skin.

The authors' processing: Sequenced samples showed a median of around 91,000 TCRs each, with counts running from approximately 21,000 to 630,000. TCRdb re-called the RACE reads through MiXCR, storing one row per CDR3 protein. The V and J calls here are based on TCRdb, not the publication. The table lists tens of thousands of distinct CDR3 sequences, 11% of them singletons. The CDR3 is made up of 16 amino acids. CDR1 is LNHDA, CDR2 SQIVND, per germline (reference sequence). The V segment lost 5 bases and the J segment 3 bases; nucleotides outside the gene matches: 11. Noted time point: patch test 2, 6 weeks after DPC sensitization. Treatment denoted: therapeutic diphenylcyclopropenone sensitization with weekly scalp DPC.

This clonotype was sampled from a middle-aged man with alopecia areata. Some clones in this sample may be carry-over from other donors' samples. Sequenced here: whole blood, sampled in connection with sensitization to the hapten diphenylcyclopropenone (DPC). The chain has TRBV19 and TRBJ2-7, with TRBD1 matching 9 bases. CDR3 nucleotide sequence: TGTGCCAGTAGTCCCCTTATGGGACAGGGTTTCTACGAGCAGTACTTC. Protein product: CASSPLMGQGFYEQYF. The full variable domain, rest sourced from reference TRBV19 and TRBJ2-7, is DGGITQSPKYLFRKEGQNVTLSCEQNLNHDAMYWYRQDPGQGLRLIYYSQIVNDFQKGDIAEGYSVSREKKESFPLTVTSAQKNPTAFYLCASSPLMGQGFYEQYFGPGTRLTVT.